This entry features one TCR beta chain sequence. This sample is part of a study of cytomegalovirus exposure and HLA in healthy donors. Study details: Prior work identified more than 90 million unique TCR beta sequences in some 180 million T cells.

PCR employed 60 Vbeta and 13 Jbeta primers. Sequencing used immunoSEQ multiplex PCR; TCRdb keeps in-frame clones, though not all of them. This table holds about 140,000 clones, approximately 71% found once. This CDR3 has 16 residues. Sequencing used PBMCs. The chain uses TRBV21-1 and TRBJ2-7; the table's D call TRBD1 went unverified against the DNA. TRBV21-1 is a recognized pseudogene. The receptor was derived from a man aged 30 to 45 in good health and CMV-seronegative. The CDR3 loop reads CASSKAGTGHWYEQYF. In DNA, the CDR3 is TGTGCCAGCAGCAAAGCCGGGACAGGCCACTGGTACGAGCAGTACTTC.